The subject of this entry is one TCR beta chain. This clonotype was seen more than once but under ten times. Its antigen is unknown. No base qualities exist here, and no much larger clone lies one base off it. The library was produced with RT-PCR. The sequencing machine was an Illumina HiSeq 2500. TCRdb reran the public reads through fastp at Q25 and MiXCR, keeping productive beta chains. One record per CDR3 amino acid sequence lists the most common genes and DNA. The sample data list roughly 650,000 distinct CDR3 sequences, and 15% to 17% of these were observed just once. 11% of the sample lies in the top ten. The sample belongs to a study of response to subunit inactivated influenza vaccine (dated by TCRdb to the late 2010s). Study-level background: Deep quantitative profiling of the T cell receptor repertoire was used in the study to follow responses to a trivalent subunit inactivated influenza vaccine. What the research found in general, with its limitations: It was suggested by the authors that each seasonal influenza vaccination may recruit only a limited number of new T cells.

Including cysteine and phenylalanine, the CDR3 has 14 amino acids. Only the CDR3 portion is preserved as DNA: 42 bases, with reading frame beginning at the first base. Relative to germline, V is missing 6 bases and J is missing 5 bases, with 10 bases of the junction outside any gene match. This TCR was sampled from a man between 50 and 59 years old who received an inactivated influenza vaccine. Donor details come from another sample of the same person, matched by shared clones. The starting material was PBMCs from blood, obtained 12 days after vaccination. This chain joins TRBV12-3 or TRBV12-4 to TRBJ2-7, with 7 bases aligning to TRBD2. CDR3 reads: CASSPGLTLDEQYF. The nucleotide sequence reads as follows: TGTGCCAGCAGCCCGGGACTAACGCTGGACGAGCAGTACTTC.